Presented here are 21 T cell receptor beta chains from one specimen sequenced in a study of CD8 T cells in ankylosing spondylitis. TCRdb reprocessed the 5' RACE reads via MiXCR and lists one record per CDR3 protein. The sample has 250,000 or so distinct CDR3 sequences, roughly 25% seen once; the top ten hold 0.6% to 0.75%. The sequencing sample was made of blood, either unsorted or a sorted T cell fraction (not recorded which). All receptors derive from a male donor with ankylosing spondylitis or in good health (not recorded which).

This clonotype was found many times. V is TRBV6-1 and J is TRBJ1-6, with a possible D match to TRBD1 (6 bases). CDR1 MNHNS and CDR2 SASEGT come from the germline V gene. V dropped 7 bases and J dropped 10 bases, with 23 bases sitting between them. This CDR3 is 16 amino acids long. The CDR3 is CASIRRGGQVESPLHF. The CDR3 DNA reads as TGTGCCAGCATTCGAAGGGGGGGGCAGGTTGAGTCACCCCTCCACTTT.

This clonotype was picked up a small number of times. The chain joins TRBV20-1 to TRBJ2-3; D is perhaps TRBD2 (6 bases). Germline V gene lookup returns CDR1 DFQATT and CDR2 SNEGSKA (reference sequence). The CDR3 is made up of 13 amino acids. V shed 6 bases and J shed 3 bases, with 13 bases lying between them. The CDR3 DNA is TGCAGTGCCTGGCGCGGAGGGACAGATACGCAGTATTTT. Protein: CSAWRGGTDTQYF.

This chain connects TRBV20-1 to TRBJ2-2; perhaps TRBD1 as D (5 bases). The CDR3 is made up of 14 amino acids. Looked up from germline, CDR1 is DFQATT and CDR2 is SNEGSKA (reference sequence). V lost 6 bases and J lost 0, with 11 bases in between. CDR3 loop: CSAADTSNTGELFF. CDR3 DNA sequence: TGCAGTGCCGCGGACACATCGAACACCGGGGAGCTGTTTTTT.

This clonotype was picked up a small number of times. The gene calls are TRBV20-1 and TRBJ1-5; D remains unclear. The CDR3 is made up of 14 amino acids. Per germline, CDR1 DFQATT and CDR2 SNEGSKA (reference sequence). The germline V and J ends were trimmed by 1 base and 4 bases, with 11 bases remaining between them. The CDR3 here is CSARAHIGNQPQHF. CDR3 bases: TGCAGTGCTAGAGCACACATAGGAAATCAGCCCCAGCATTTT.

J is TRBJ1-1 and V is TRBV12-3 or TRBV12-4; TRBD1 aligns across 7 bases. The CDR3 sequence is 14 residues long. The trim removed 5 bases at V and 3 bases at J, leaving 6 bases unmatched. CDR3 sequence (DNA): TGTGCCAGCAGTCACAGGGGACTTGACACTGAAGCTTTCTTT. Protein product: CASSHRGLDTEAFF.

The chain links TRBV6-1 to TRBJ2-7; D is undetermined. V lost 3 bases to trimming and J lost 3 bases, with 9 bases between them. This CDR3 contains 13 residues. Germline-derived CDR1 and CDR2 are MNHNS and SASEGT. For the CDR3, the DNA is TGTGCCAGCAGTGACCGTTACCGCTACGAGCAGTACTTC. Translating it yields CASSDRYRYEQYF.

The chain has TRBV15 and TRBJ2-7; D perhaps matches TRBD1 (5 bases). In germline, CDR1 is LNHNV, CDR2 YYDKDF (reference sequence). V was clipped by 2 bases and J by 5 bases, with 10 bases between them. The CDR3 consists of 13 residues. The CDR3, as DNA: TGTGCCACCAGCAGACCCGGCAGGGACGAGCAGTACTTC. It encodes CATSRPGRDEQYF.

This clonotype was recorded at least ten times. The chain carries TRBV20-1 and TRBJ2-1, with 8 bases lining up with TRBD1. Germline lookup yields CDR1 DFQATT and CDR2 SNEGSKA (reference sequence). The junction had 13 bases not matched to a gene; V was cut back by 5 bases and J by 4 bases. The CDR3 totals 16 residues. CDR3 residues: CSAYNRQGPSYNEQFF. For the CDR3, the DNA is TGCAGTGCTTACAACAGACAGGGGCCCTCTTACAATGAGCAGTTCTTC.

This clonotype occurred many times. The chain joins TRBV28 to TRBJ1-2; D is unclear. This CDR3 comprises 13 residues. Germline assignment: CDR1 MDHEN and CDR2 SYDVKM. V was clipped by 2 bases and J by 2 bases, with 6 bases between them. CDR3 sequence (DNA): TGTGCCAGCAGTTTAGACCTAAACTATGGCTACACCTTC. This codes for CASSLDLNYGYTF.

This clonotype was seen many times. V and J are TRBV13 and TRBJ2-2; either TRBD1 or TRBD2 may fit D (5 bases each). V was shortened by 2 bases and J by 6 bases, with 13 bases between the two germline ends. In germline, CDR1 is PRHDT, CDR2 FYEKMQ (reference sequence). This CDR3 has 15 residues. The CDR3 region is CASSLRGLGAGELFF. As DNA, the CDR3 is TGTGCCAGCAGCTTAAGAGGCCTGGGGGCCGGGGAGCTGTTTTTT.

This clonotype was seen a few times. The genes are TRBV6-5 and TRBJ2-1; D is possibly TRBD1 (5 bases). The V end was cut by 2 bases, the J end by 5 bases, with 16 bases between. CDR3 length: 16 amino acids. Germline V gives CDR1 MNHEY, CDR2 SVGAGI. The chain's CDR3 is CASSYRLGAVNNEQFF. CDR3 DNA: TGTGCCAGCAGTTACCGGCTAGGGGCGGTGAACAATGAGCAGTTCTTC.

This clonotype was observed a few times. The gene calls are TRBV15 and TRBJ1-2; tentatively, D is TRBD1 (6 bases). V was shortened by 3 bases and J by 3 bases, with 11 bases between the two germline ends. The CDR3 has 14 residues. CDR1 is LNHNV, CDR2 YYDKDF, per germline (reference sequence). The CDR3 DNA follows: TGTGCCACCAGCAGGGGGGGCAGTCACTATGGCTACACCTTC. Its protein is CATSRGGSHYGYTF.

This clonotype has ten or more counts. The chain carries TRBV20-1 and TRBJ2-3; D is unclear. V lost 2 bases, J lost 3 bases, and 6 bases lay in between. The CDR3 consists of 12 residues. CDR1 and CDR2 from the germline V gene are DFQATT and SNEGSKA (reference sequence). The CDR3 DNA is TGCAGTGCTAGATCCCATACAGATACGCAGTATTTT. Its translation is CSARSHTDTQYF.

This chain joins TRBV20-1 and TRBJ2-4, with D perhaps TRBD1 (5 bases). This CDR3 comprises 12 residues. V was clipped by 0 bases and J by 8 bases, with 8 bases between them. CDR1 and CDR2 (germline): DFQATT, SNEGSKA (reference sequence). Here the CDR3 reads CSARDKGDIQYF. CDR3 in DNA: TGCAGTGCTAGAGATAAAGGGGACATTCAGTACTTC.

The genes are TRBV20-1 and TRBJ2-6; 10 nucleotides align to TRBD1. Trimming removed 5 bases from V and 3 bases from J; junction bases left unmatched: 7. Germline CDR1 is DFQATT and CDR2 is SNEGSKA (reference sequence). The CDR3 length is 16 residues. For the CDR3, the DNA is TGCAGTGCTGGCCGGGACAGGGGTTTTGGGGCCAACGTCCTGACTTTC. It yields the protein CSAGRDRGFGANVLTF.

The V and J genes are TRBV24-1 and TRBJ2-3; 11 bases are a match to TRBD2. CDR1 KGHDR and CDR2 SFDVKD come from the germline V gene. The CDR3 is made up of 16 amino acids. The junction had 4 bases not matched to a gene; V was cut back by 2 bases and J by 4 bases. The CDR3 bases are TGTGCCACCAGTGATTCTAGCGGGGGGACGGCAGATACGCAGTATTTT. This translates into CATSDSSGGTADTQYF.

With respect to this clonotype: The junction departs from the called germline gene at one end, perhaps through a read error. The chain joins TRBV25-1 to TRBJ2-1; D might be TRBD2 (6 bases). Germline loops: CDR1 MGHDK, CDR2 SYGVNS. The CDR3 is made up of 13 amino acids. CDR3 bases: TGTGCCAGAAGTGAATTTGGGGGGAATGAGCAGTTCTTC. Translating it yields CARSEFGGNEQFF.

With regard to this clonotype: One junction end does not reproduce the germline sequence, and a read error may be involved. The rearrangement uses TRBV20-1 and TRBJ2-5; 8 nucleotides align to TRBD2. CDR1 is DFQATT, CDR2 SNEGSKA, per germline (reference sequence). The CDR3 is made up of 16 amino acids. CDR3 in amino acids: CSARGEATSVQETQYF. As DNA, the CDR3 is TGCAGCGCTAGAGGGGAGGCGACTAGCGTACAAGAGACCCAGTACTTC.

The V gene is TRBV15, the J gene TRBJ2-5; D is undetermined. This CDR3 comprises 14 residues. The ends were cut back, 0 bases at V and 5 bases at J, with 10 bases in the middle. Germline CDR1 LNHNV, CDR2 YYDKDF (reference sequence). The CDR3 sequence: CATSRDGRPETQYF. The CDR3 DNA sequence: TGTGCCACCAGCAGAGATGGACGGCCCGAGACCCAGTACTTC.

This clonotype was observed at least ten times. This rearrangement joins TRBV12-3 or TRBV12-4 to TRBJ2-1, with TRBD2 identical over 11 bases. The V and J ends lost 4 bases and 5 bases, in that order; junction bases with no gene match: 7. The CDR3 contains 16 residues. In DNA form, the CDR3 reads TGTGCCAGCAGTTCCCGACTAGCGGGGACAAACAATGAGCAGTTCTTC. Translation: CASSSRLAGTNNEQFF.

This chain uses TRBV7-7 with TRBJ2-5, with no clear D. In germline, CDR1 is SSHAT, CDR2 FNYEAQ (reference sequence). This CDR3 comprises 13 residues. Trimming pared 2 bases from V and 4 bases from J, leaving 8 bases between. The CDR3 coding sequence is TGTGCCAGCAGCTTATCAATCCGAGAGACCCAGTACTTC. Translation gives CASSLSIRETQYF.